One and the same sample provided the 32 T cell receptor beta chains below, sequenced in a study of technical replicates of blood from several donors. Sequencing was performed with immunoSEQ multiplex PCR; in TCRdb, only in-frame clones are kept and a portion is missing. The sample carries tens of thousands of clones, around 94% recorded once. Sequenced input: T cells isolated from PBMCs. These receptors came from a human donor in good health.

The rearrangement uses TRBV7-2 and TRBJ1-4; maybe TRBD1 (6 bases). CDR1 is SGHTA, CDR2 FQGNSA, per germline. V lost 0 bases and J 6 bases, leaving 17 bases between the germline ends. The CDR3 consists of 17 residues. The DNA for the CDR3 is TGTGCCAGCAGCTTAGCGAGGGCAGGGGATTTTGATGAAAAACTGTTTTTT. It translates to CASSLARAGDFDEKLFF.

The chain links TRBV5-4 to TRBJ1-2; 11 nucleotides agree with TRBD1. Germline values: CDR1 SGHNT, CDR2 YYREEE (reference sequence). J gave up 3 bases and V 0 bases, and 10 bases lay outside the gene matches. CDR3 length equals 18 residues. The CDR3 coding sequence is TGTGCCAGCAGCTTGGAGGACGGGACAGGGGGAACTTACTATGGCTACACCTTC. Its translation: CASSLEDGTGGTYYGYTF. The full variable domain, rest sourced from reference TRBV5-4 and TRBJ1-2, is ETGVTQSPTHLIKTRGQQVTLRCSSQSGHNTVSWYQQALGQGPQFIFQYYREEENGRGNFPPRFSGLQFPNYSSELNVNALELDDSALYLCASSLEDGTGGTYYGYTFGSGTRLTVV.

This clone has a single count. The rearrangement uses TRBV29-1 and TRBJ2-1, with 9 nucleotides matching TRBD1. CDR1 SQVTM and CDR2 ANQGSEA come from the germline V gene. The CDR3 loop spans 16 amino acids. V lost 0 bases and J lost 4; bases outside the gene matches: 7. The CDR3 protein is CSVEEAGTGRYNEQFF. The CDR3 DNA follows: TGCAGCGTTGAAGAAGCTGGGACAGGGAGATACAATGAGCAGTTCTTC.

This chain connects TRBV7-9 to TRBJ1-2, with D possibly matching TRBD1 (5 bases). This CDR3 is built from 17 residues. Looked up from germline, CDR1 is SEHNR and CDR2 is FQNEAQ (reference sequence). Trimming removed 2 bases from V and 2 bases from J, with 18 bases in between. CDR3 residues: CASSLWGGDASNYGYTF. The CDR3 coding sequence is TGTGCCAGCAGCTTATGGGGGGGAGACGCGTCCAACTATGGCTACACCTTC.

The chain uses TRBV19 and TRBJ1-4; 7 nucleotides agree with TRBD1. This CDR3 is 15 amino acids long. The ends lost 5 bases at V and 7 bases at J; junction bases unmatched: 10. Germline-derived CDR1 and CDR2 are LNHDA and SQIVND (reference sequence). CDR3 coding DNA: TGTGCCAGTAGTCGGGACAGTCCCTTTGGTGAAAAACTGTTTTTT. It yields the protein CASSRDSPFGEKLFF.

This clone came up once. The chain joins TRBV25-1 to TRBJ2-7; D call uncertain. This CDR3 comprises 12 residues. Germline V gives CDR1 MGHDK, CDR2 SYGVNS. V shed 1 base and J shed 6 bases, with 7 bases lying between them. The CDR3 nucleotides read TGTGCCAGCAGTGAATTTGTAGCCGAGCAGTACTTC. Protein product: CASSEFVAEQYF.

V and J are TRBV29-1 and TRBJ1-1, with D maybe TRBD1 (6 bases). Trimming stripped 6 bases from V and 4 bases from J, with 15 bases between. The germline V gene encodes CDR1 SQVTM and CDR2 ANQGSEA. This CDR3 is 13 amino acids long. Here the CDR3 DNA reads TGCAGCGTAAACAGGGTATCAAGCACTGAAGCTTTCTTT. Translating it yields CSVNRVSSTEAFF.

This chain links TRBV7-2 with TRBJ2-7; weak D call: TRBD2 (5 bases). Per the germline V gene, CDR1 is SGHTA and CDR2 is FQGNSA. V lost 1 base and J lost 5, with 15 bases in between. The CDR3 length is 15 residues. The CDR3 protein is CASSLGSGLLNEQYF. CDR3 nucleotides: TGTGCCAGCAGCTTAGGAAGCGGACTCCTCAACGAGCAGTACTTC.

This CDR3 is CASSITGTNWVDQPQHF. The CDR3 bases are TGTGCCAGCTCGATAACCGGGACAAATTGGGTCGACCAGCCCCAGCATTTT. J is TRBJ1-5 and V is TRBV18, with D maybe TRBD1 (6 bases). This CDR3 is built from 17 residues. V was pared by 6 bases and J by 7 bases, with 25 bases between. Per the germline V gene, CDR1 is KGHSH and CDR2 is LQKENI. Combining the CDR3 with reference TRBV18 and TRBJ1-5 gives the whole variable domain NAGVMQNPRHLVRRRGQEARLRCSPMKGHSHVYWYRQLPEEGLKFMVYLQKENIIDESGMPKERFSAEFPKEGPSILRIQQVVRGDSAAYFCASSITGTNWVDQPQHFGDGTRLSIL.

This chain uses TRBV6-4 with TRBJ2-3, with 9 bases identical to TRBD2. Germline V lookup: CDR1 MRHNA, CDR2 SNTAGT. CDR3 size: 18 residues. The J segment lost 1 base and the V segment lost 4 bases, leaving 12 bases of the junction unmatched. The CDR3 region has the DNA TGTGCCAGCAGTGGGGTGGCGGGGGGGGTACGCCGCACAGATACGCAGTATTTT. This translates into CASSGVAGGVRRTDTQYF.

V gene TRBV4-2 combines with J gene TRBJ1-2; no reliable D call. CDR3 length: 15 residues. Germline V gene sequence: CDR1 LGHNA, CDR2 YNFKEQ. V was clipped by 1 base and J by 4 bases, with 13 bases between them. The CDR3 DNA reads TGTGCCAGCAGCCAAGTGAGTGGCGGGCCCTATGGCTACACCTTC. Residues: CASSQVSGGPYGYTF.

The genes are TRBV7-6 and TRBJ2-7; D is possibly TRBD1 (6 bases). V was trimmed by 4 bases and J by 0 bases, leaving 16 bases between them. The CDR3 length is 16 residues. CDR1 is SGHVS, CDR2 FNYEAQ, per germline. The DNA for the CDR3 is TGTGCCAGCAGCTCGATATCGGGACAACGCTCCTACGAGCAGTACTTC. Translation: CASSSISGQRSYEQYF.

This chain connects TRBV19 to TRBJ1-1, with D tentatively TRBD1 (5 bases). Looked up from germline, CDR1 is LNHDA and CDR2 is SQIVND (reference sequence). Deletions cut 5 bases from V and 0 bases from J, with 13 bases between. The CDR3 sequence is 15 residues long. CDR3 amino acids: CASSGMTDLNTEAFF. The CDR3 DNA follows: TGTGCCAGTAGTGGGATGACAGACCTGAACACTGAAGCTTTCTTT.

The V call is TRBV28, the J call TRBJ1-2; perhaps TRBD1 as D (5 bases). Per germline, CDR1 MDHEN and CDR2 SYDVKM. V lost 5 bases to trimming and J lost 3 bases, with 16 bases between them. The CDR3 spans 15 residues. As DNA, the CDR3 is TGTGCCAGCAGTCTCAAAGTCCTGGGGCACTATGGCTACACCTTC. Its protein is CASSLKVLGHYGYTF.

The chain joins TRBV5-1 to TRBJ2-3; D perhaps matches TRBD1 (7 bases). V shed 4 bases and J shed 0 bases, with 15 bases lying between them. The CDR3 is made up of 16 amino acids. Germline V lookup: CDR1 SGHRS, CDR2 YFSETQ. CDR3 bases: TGCGCCAGCAGCCTTGGGGGGACAGAGAGCACAGATACGCAGTATTTT. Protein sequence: CASSLGGTESTDTQYF.

The CDR3 protein is CASSQDSRLEQYF. As DNA, the CDR3 is TGCGCCAGCAGCCAAGATTCACGGTTAGAGCAGTACTTC. The chain uses TRBV4-1 and TRBJ2-7; no definite D call. The CDR3 has 13 amino acids. The ends were cut back, 0 bases at V and 7 bases at J, with 10 bases in the middle. The germline gives CDR1 MGHRA, CDR2 YSYEKL.

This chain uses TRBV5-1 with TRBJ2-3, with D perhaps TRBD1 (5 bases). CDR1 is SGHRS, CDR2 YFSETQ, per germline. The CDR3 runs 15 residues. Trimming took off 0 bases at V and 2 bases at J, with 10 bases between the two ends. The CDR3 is CASSLAGATTDTQYF. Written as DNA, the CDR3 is TGCGCCAGCAGCTTGGCTGGGGCTACCACAGATACGCAGTATTTT.

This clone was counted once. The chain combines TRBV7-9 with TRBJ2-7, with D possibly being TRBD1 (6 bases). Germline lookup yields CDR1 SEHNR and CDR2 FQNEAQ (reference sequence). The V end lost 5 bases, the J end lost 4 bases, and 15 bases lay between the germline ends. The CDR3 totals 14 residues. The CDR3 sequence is CASSRNLQGYEQYF. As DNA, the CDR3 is TGTGCCAGCAGCCGGAATTTACAGGGTTACGAGCAGTACTTC.

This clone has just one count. The CDR3 sequence is CATSREPDRMNTEAFF. The CDR3 coding sequence is TGTGCCACCAGCAGGGAACCGGACAGAATGAACACTGAAGCTTTCTTT. V and J are TRBV15 and TRBJ1-1, with D tentatively TRBD1 (6 bases). V gave up 3 bases and J gave up 0 bases, with 14 bases separating them. Germline V lookup: CDR1 LNHNV, CDR2 YYDKDF (reference sequence). The CDR3 runs 16 residues.

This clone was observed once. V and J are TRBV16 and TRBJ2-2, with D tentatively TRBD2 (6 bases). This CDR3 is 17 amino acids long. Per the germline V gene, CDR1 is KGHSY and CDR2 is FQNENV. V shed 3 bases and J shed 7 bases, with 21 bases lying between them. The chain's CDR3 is CASSHLRGRASIGELFF. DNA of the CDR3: TGTGCCAGCAGCCACCTGCGGGGAAGGGCTAGCATCGGGGAGCTGTTTTTT.

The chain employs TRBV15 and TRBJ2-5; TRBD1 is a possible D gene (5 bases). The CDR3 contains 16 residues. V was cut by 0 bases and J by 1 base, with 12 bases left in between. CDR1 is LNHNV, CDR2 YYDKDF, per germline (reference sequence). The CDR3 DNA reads TGTGCCACCAGCAGAGAGCGCAGGGTAGCCCAAGAGACCCAGTACTTC. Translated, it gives CATSRERRVAQETQYF. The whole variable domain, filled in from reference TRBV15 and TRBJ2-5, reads DAMVIQNPRYQVTQFGKPVTLSCSQTLNHNVMYWYQQKSSQAPKLLFHYYDKDFNNEADTPDNFQSRRPNTSFCFLDIRSPGLGDTAMYLCATSRERRVAQETQYFGPGTRLLVL.

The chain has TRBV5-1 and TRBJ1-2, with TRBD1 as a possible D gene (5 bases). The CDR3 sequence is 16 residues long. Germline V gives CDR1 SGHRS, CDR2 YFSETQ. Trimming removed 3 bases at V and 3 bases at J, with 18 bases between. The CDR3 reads CASSSRSQDLYYGYTF. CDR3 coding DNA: TGCGCCAGCAGCTCAAGATCACAGGACCTTTACTATGGCTACACCTTC.

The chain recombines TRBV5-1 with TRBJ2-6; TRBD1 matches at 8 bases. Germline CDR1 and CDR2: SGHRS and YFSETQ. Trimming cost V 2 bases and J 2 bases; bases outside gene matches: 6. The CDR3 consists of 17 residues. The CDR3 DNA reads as TGCGCCAGCAGCTTCGGGCAGGGGGCGACTGGGGCCAACGTCCTGACTTTC. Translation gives CASSFGQGATGANVLTF.

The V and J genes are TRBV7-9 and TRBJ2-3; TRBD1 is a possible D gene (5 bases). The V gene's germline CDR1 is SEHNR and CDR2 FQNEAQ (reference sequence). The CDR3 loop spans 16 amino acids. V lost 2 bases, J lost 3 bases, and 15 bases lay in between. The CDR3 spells CASSLKAGPFTDTQYF. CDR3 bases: TGTGCCAGCAGCTTAAAGGCAGGGCCTTTTACAGATACGCAGTATTTT.

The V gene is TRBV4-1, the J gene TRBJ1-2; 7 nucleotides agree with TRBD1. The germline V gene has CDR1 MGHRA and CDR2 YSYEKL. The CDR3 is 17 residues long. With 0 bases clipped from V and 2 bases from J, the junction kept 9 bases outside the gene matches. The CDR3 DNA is TGCGCCAGCAGCCAAGATCCAGAGGGACAGATAAACTATGGCTACACCTTC. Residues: CASSQDPEGQINYGYTF.

The CDR3 DNA follows: TGCGCCAGCAGCCCGGGGATGTGGGAAAAGTACACTGAAGCTTTCTTT. Amino acids: CASSPGMWEKYTEAFF. The chain joins TRBV4-1 to TRBJ1-1; no reliable D call. The germline V gene has CDR1 MGHRA and CDR2 YSYEKL. V was cut by 4 bases and J by 3 bases, with 18 bases left in between. CDR3 length: 16 amino acids.

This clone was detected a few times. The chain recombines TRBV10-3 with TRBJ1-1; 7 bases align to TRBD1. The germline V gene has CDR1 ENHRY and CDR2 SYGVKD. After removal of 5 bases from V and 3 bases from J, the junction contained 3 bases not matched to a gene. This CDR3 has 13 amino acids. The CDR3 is CAISRTGDTEAFF. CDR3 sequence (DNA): TGTGCCATCAGTAGAACAGGGGACACTGAAGCTTTCTTT.

The CDR3 region has the DNA TGTGCCAGCAGCTTAGGTGAGGGAGAGAGCAATCAGCCCCAGCATTTT. Translating it yields CASSLGEGESNQPQHF. V gene TRBV7-9 combines with J gene TRBJ1-5; D is unclear. V was cut by 1 base and J by 1 base, with 11 bases left in between. Germline V gene sequence: CDR1 SEHNR, CDR2 FQNEAQ (reference sequence). CDR3 length: 16 amino acids. The whole variable domain, filled in from reference TRBV7-9 and TRBJ1-5, reads DTGVSQNPRHKITKRGQNVTFRCDPISEHNRLYWYRQTLGQGPEFLTYFQNEAQLEKSRLLSDRFSAERPKGSFSTLEIQRTEQGDSAMYLCASSLGEGESNQPQHFGDGTRLSIL.

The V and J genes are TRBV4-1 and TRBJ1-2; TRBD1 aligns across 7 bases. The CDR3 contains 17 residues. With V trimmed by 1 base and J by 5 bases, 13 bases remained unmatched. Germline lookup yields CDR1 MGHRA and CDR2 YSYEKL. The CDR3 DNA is TGCGCCAGCAGCCAAGCAAAACAGGGGCTTACCCCGTATGGCTACACCTTC. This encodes CASSQAKQGLTPYGYTF.

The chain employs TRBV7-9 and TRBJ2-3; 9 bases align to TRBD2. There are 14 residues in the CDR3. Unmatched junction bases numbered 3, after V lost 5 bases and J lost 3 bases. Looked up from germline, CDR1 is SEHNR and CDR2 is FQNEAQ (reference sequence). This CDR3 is CASSPGLATDTQYF. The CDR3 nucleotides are TGTGCCAGCAGCCCAGGACTAGCGACAGATACGCAGTATTTT.

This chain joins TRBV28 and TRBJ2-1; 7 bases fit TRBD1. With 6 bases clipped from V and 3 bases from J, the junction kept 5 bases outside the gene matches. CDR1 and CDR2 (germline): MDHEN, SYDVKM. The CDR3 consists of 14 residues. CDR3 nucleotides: TGTGCCAGCAGCCTGGGGGACAGCTACAATGAGCAGTTCTTC. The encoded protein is CASSLGDSYNEQFF. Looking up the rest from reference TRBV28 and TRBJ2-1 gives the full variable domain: DVKVTQSSRYLVKRTGEKVFLECVQDMDHENMFWYRQDPGLGLRLIYFSYDVKMKEKGDIPEGYSVSREKKERFSLILESASTNQTSMYLCASSLGDSYNEQFFGPGTRLTVL.

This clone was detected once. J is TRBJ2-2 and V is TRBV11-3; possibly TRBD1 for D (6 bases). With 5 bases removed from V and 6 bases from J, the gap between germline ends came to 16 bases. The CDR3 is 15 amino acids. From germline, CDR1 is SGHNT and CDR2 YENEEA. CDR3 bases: TGTGCCAGCAGCCGCGTCTTAGGGGGAGCCGGGGAGCTGTTTTTT. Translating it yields CASSRVLGGAGELFF.